One and the same sample provided the 11 T cell receptor beta chains below, sequenced in a study of cytomegalovirus exposure and HLA in healthy donors. PCR used 60 Vbeta primers and 13 Jbeta primers. The repertoire was sequenced with immunoSEQ multiplex PCR; TCRdb's copy has only in-frame clones and lacks some. This table has about 130,000 clones, roughly 8.3% appearing once. Material for sequencing was PBMCs. These receptors originate from a man aged 35 to 55 in good health and CMV-seronegative.

This clone was picked up many times. The V and J genes are TRBV5-1 and TRBJ1-1; no reliable D call. The CDR3 spans 14 residues. Germline lookup yields CDR1 SGHRS and CDR2 YFSETQ. V shed 0 bases and J shed 4 bases, with 10 bases lying between them. CDR3 region: CASSLGPGSTEAFF. CDR3 coding DNA: TGCGCCAGCAGCTTGGGGCCGGGATCCACTGAAGCTTTCTTT.

The rearrangement links TRBV5-1 to TRBJ1-6; 12 nucleotides match TRBD1. The germline gives CDR1 SGHRS, CDR2 YFSETQ. With 3 bases clipped from V and 8 bases from J, the junction kept 3 bases outside the gene matches. The CDR3 has 15 residues. Here the CDR3 reads CASSWGQGAYSPLHF. CDR3 DNA sequence: TGCGCCAGCAGCTGGGGACAGGGGGCATATTCACCCCTCCACTTT. The full variable domain, its missing parts supplied by reference TRBV5-1 and TRBJ1-6, is KAGVTQTPRYLIKTRGQQVTLSCSPISGHRSVSWYQQTPGQGLQFLFEYFSETQRNKGNFPGRFSGRQFSNSRSEMNVSTLELGDSALYLCASSWGQGAYSPLHFGNGTRLTVT.

This clone turned up a few times. The sample has other DNA sequences that encode this CDR3 too. The chain is built from TRBV7-9 and TRBJ1-1; TRBD1 agrees at 9 bases. The CDR3 is 14 amino acids. J gave up 2 bases and V 3 bases, and 1 base lay outside the gene matches. In germline, CDR1 is SEHNR, CDR2 FQNEAQ (reference sequence). The CDR3 is CASSLGQGNTEAFF. The CDR3 DNA is TGTGCCAGCAGCTTGGGACAGGGTAACACTGAAGCTTTCTTT.

This chain joins TRBV27 and TRBJ1-6; a possible D gene is TRBD1 (5 bases). The V gene lost 6 bases and the J gene lost 2 bases, with 11 bases spanning the gap. The germline V gene encodes CDR1 MNHEY and CDR2 SMNVEV (reference sequence). The CDR3 is 15 residues long. The CDR3 bases are TGTGCCAGCAGCCCTCAGGGCGCCTATAATTCACCCCTCCACTTT. The encoded protein is CASSPQGAYNSPLHF.

This clone was seen more than once but under ten times. This rearrangement joins TRBV5-1 to TRBJ1-1; TRBD1 aligns across 8 bases. This CDR3 region has 15 residues. Germline V gene lookup returns CDR1 SGHRS and CDR2 YFSETQ. Trimming took 3 bases from V and 5 from J; bases not matched to a gene: 9. CDR3 protein: CASSSQTGASTEAFF. The CDR3 nucleotides are TGCGCCAGCAGCTCCCAGACAGGGGCCTCGACTGAAGCTTTCTTT.

This clone was detected only a few times. The rearrangement links TRBV5-6 to TRBJ1-2, with 7 bases matching TRBD1. Germline V lookup: CDR1 SGHDT, CDR2 YYEEEE. After removal of 4 bases from V and 9 bases from J, the junction contained 6 bases not matched to a gene. The CDR3 is 12 amino acids. The CDR3 reads CASSPDRDRYTF. In DNA form, the CDR3 reads TGTGCCAGCAGCCCCGACAGGGATCGCTACACCTTC.

This chain uses TRBV7-9 with TRBJ1-3, with unresolved D. CDR1 is SEHNR and CDR2 is FQNEAQ in the germline V gene (reference sequence). The CDR3 is 10 amino acids. This chain's CDR3 is CAVARNTIYF. CDR3 nucleotide sequence: TGTGCGGTAGCTCGGAACACCATATATTTT.

This clone appeared a few times. V is TRBV2 and J is TRBJ1-4; D not certain. V was pared by 7 bases and J by 2 bases, with 11 bases between. Germline CDR1 and CDR2: SNHLY and FYNNEI. The CDR3 consists of 14 residues. For the CDR3, the DNA is TGTGCCAGCAACGAGGGTATGACTAATGAAAAACTGTTTTTT. Translation: CASNEGMTNEKLFF.

V usage is TRBV11-3 and J usage is TRBJ2-5, with D maybe TRBD2 (6 bases). Trimming removed 0 bases at V and 9 bases at J, with 17 bases between. The V gene's germline CDR1 is SGHNT and CDR2 YENEEA. There are 15 residues in the CDR3. The CDR3 here is CASSLDGAGPGAQYF. As DNA, the CDR3 is TGTGCCAGCAGCTTAGATGGGGCGGGGCCCGGGGCCCAGTACTTC.

The chain combines TRBV6-1 with TRBJ1-5; the match to TRBD1 covers 9 bases. CDR3 length: 15 amino acids. Germline assignment: CDR1 MNHNS and CDR2 SASEGT. V lost 10 bases to trimming and J lost 7 bases; unmatched junction nucleotides: 14. In DNA, the CDR3 is TGTGCCACAACCCGGGACAGGGATATTGGACAGCCCCAGCATTTT. Its protein product is CATTRDRDIGQPQHF.

The sample holds a few counts of this clone. J is TRBJ1-4 and V is TRBV4-3; 12 bases match TRBD1. The CDR3 extends over 16 amino acids. Germline CDR1 reads LGHNA; CDR2 reads YSLEER. The junction had 6 bases not matched to a gene; V was cut back by 0 bases and J by 10 bases. The CDR3: CASSQDRGTGGAKLFF. CDR3 coding DNA: TGCGCCAGCAGCCAAGATCGAGGGACAGGGGGCGCAAAACTGTTTTTT.